The present T cell receptor (beta chain) was sequenced within a study of vaccination effects on CD4 cells after COVID-19. For the study at large: Two-dose BNT162b2 or mRNA-1273 vaccination was given to participants. In culture with 8 to 10 IU/ml IL-2 and around 10 ug/ml peptides, PBMC were grown at fewer than 2.5 million per well.

Subsequent to roughly 10 days of culture, CD4+ T cells were isolated. Neither prior SARS-CoV-2 infection nor positive nucleocapsid antibodies were present in the vaccine recipients. The data were produced by immunoSEQ multiplex PCR, yet TCRdb's version contains in-frame clones alone and is incomplete. The data contain about 37,000 clones, about 70% of them seen just once; the ten biggest clones take up around 2.9%. Overall study findings and caveats: Both infection-induced and vaccine-induced clones contracted markedly at late post-vaccination timepoints.

Germline loops: CDR1 LGHDT, CDR2 YNNKEL (reference sequence). The CDR3 has 15 residues. Trimming took 1 base from V and 1 from J, leaving 10 bases between them. Points on this clone: Its target is unknown.

The clonotype originates from a human donor who received a COVID-19 vaccine. This specimen was CD4+ T cells from PBMCs cultured without peptide, taken before COVID-19 vaccination. The J gene is TRBJ1-1, the V gene TRBV3-1 (or the pseudogene TRBV3-2), with unresolved D. The CDR3 region has the DNA TGTGCCAGCAGCCAAGGTGTTCTCCAGAACACTGAAGCTTTCTTT. Its translation: CASSQGVLQNTEAFF.